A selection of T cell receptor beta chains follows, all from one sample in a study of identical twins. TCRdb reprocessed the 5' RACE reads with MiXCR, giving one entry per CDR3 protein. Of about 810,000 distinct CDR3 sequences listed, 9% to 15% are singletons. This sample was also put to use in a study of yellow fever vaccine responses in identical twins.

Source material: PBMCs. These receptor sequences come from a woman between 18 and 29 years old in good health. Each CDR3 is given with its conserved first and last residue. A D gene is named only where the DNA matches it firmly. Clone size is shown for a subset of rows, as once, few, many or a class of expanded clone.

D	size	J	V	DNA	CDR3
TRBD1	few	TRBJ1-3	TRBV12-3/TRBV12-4	TGTGCCAGCAGTTCGTGGGACAGGGATGGAAACACCATATATTTT	CASSSWDRDGNTIYF
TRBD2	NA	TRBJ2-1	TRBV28	TGTGCCAGCAGTTTATCCAGAGCGCCCCGGGGGGATGAGCAGTTCTTC	CASSLSRAPRGDEQFF
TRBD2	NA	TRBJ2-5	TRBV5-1	TGCGCCAGCAGCTTACTAGCGGGGGGGCCCCGAGAGACCCAGTACTTC	CASSLLAGGPRETQYF
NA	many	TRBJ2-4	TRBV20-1	TGCAGTGCCGGGGAACGTCTAGCCAAAAACATTCAGTACTTC	CSAGERLAKNIQYF
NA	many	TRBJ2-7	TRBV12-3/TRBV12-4	TGTGCCAGCAGTTTGGCTAGCCAAGGGCCCTACGAGCAGTACTTC	CASSLASQGPYEQYF
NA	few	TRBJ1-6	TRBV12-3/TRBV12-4	TGTGCCAGCAGGGCGGGGAATTCACCCCTCCACTTT	CASRAGNSPLHF
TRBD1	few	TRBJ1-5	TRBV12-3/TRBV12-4	TGTGCCAGCAGGGGACAGGGCGGAGGGGATCAGCCCCAGCATTTT	CASRGQGGGDQPQHF
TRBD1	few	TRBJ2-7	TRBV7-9	TGTGCCAGCAGCCCCCCGGGACAGGGGCTCTACGAGCAGTACTTC	CASSPPGQGLYEQYF
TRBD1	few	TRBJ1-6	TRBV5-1	TGCGCCAGCAGCTTGACAGGGGAGGATTCACCCCTCCACTTT	CASSLTGEDSPLHF
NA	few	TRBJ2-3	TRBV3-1	TGTGCCAGCAGCCATCGTTCGGACGGTGAATTTTATTTT	CASSHRSDGEFYF
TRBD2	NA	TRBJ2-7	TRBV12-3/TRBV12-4	TGTGCCAGCAGTTTCGGACTAGCGGGAAGGGAGCAGTACTTC	CASSFGLAGREQYF
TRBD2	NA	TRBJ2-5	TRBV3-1	TGTGCCAGCAGCCAATGGGCTCTGGGGGGGACGAACAAAGAGACCCAGTACTTC	CASSQWALGGTNKETQYF
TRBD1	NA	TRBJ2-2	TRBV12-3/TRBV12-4	TGTGCCAGCAGTCCGTGGGGACAGGGGAAAACCGGGGAGCTGTTTTTT	CASSPWGQGKTGELFF
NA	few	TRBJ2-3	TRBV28	TGTGCCAGCAGTTTCCGACGGCAGGGTCGGGATACGCAGTATTTT	CASSFRRQGRDTQYF
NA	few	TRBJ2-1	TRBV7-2	TGTGCCAGCAGCACACAGGGACCATACAATGAGCAGTTCTTC	CASSTQGPYNEQFF
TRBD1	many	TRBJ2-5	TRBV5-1	TGCGCCAGTGGCCATCCGGGACAGGGGCCGCGAGAGACCCAGTACTTC	CASGHPGQGPRETQYF
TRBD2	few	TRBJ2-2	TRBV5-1	TGCGCCAGCAGCTTACTAGCGACTGACACCGGGGAGCTGTTTTTT	CASSLLATDTGELFF
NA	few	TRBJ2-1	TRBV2	TGTGCCAGCAGTGAGGGGCCAGGGGCGTACAATGAGCAGTTCTTC	CASSEGPGAYNEQFF
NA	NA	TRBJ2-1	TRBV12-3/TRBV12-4	TGTGCCAGCAGTTTAGCGGCAGGGCCCGATTCGAATGAGCAGTTCTTC	CASSLAAGPDSNEQFF
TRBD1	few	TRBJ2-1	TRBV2	TGTGCCAGCAGACCCGGACAGGGGATGACCTACAATGAGCAGTTCTTC	CASRPGQGMTYNEQFF
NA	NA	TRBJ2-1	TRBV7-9	TGTGCCAGCAGCTTTCAGGGGCTGACACGGGGCAATGAGCAGTTCTTC	CASSFQGLTRGNEQFF
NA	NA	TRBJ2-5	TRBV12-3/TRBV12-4	TGTGCCAGCAGCCCCGCTTTGGGCTTGGGGGAGACCCAGTACTTC	CASSPALGLGETQYF
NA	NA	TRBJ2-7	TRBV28	TGTGCCAGCAGTTTTTTACTCGAATCCTACGAGCAGTACTTC	CASSFLLESYEQYF
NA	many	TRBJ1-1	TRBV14	TGTGCCAGCAGCCAGTTTTTCTCGGGAAACGAAGCTTTCTTT	CASSQFFSGNEAFF
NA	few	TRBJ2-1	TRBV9	TGTGCCAGCAGCGTAGTTAGCGGCCCGGGCAATGAGCAGTTCTTC	CASSVVSGPGNEQFF
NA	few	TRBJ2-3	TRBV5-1	TGCGCCAGCAGCTTAGGTTATGCGGCGGCGCGACCAGATACGCAGTATTTT	CASSLGYAAARPDTQYF
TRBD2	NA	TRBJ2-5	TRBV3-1	TGTGCCAGCAGCCAAGACCTAGCGGTTTTAGTCGCCCAGTACTTC	CASSQDLAVLVAQYF
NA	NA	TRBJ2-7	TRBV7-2	TGTGCCAGCAGCTTAAGAGTACTAGGATACTCCTACGAGCAGTACTTC	CASSLRVLGYSYEQYF
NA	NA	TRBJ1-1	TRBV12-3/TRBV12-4	TGTGCCAGCCAAAGGTACAAGGGGACTGAAGCTTTCTTT	CASQRYKGTEAFF
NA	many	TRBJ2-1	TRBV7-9	TGTGCCAGCAGCTTAGCTGTCCTGGGGAATGAGCAGTTCTTC	CASSLAVLGNEQFF
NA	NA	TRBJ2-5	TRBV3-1	TGTGCCAGCAGCCCCACTTTGACCTCCATTGAGACCCAGTACTTC	CASSPTLTSIETQYF
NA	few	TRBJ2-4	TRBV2	TGTGCCAGCAGTGAATTAGGAGCGATAGACATTCAGTACTTC	CASSELGAIDIQYF
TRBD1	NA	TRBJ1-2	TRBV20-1	TGCAGTGCCTCGGTGTCGGGACAGAACTATGGCTACACCTTC	CSASVSGQNYGYTF
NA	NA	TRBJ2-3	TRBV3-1	TGTGCCAGCAGTTGGCAGGGTGGTAGCACAGATACGCAGTATTTT	CASSWQGGSTDTQYF
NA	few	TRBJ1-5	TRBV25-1	TGTGCCAGCAGTGAATCGGGGGGCGGTAATCAGCCCCAGCATTTT	CASSESGGGNQPQHF
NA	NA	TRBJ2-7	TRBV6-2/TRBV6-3	TGTGCCAGCAGTCCCACGTGGGGGCTGGACGAGCAGTACTTC	CASSPTWGLDEQYF
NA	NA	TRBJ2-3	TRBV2	TGTGCCAGCAGTGAGGGGGCGCAGGGAGATACGCAGTATTTT	CASSEGAQGDTQYF
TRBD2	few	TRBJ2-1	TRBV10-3	TGTGCCATCAGTGAGTCGGGGCTAGCGGGAGAAGGAGGTGAGCAGTTCTTC	CAISESGLAGEGGEQFF
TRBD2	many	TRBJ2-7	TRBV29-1	TGCAGCGCGGGGGGGGGTTACGAGCAGTACTTC	CSAGGGYEQYF
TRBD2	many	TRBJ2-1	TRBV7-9	TGTGCCAGCAGCTTAGTTCTAGCGGGGTCCTACAATGAGCAGTTCTTC	CASSLVLAGSYNEQFF
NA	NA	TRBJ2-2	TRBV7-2	TGTGCCAGCAGCTTACGGGCAGGGGTAACCGGGGAGCTGTTTTTT	CASSLRAGVTGELFF
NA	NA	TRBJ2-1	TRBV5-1	TGCGCCAGCAGCTCGGGGTTAGGGGACGGTGAGCAGTTCTTC	CASSSGLGDGEQFF
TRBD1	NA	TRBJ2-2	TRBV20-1	TGCAGTGCTAGACGAGACAGGGGAAACCCCAACCCGAACACCGGGGAGCTGTTTTTT	CSARRDRGNPNPNTGELFF
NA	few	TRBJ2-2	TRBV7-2	TGTGCCAGCAGCTCTGACTTGCGGAGGACCGGGGAGCTGTTTTTT	CASSSDLRRTGELFF
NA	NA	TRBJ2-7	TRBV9	TGTGCCAGCAGCCCTTCGGGGGACGGGGCCTACGAGCAGTACTTC	CASSPSGDGAYEQYF